These 19 T cell receptor beta chains were all obtained from the same sample, sequenced in a study of cytomegalovirus exposure and HLA in healthy donors. The PCR made use of 60 Vbeta and 13 Jbeta primers. The table came from immunoSEQ multiplex PCR; TCRdb's copy has only in-frame clones and leaves some out. The repertoire includes some 170,000 clones, approximately 79% of them detected once, and 5% to 8% sits in the top ten. Sequencing was carried out using PBMCs. These receptor sequences come from a man in his forties or fifties in good health and CMV-seropositive.

The chain carries TRBV19 and TRBJ2-1; 12 bases line up with TRBD2. V lost 7 bases and J lost 1; bases outside the gene matches: 8. The CDR3 runs to 17 residues. Germline-derived CDR1 and CDR2 are LNHDA and SQIVND (reference sequence). The CDR3 region is CASTLAGGPLSYNEQFF. CDR3 nucleotides: TGTGCCAGTACTCTAGCGGGAGGGCCATTATCCTACAATGAGCAGTTCTTC. Complete variable domain (other parts from reference TRBV19 and TRBJ2-1): DGGITQSPKYLFRKEGQNVTLSCEQNLNHDAMYWYRQDPGQGLRLIYYSQIVNDFQKGDIAEGYSVSREKKESFPLTVTSAQKNPTAFYLCASTLAGGPLSYNEQFFGPGTRLTVL.

J is TRBJ1-4 and V is TRBV9; TRBD1 might be the D (5 bases). Looked up from germline, CDR1 is SGDLS and CDR2 is YYNGEE. The CDR3 extends over 15 amino acids. Trimming left V 2 bases short and J 2 bases short, with 10 bases between. As DNA, the CDR3 is TGTGCCAGCAGCGTCCAAGGGGCGACTAATGAAAAACTGTTTTTT. Translation: CASSVQGATNEKLFF.

The chain joins TRBV5-1 to TRBJ2-1; D remains unclear. This CDR3 contains 11 residues. The V and J ends lost 2 bases and 5 bases respectively, with 2 bases between them. Per the germline V gene, CDR1 is SGHRS and CDR2 is YFSETQ. Here the CDR3 reads CASSFNNEQFF. DNA of the CDR3: TGCGCCAGCAGCTTTAACAATGAGCAGTTCTTC. Full variable domain (outside the CDR3, taken from reference TRBV5-1 and TRBJ2-1): KAGVTQTPRYLIKTRGQQVTLSCSPISGHRSVSWYQQTPGQGLQFLFEYFSETQRNKGNFPGRFSGRQFSNSRSEMNVSTLELGDSALYLCASSFNNEQFFGPGTRLTVL.

The genes are TRBV5-5 and TRBJ2-1; 9 bases agree with TRBD1. V lost 4 bases and J lost 3; bases outside the gene matches: 5. The CDR3 runs to 15 residues. Germline CDR1 is SGHKS and CDR2 is YYEKEE (reference sequence). The CDR3 region is CASSPRDRVYNEQFF. In DNA form, the CDR3 reads TGTGCCAGCAGCCCCCGGGACAGGGTCTACAATGAGCAGTTCTTC. The full variable domain, completed using reference TRBV5-5 and TRBJ2-1, is DAGVTQSPTHLIKTRGQQVTLRCSPISGHKSVSWYQQVLGQGPQFIFQYYEKEERGRGNFPDRFSARQFPNYSSELNVNALLLGDSALYLCASSPRDRVYNEQFFGPGTRLTVL.

For this clone: The identical CDR3 is also encoded by other nucleotide sequences in the sample. J is TRBJ2-7 and V is TRBV11-2; 9 bases line up with TRBD1. The CDR3 contains 14 residues. V was pared by 3 bases and J by 1 base, with 1 base of the junction left unmatched. Germline V gene sequence: CDR1 SGHAT, CDR2 FQNNGV. This chain's CDR3 is CASSFGQGSYEQYF. The CDR3 nucleotides read TGTGCCAGCAGCTTTGGACAGGGGTCCTACGAGCAGTACTTC.

CDR3 sequence: CASSLQGSDTEAFF. The CDR3 coding sequence is TGCGCCAGCAGCCTTCAGGGTAGTGACACTGAAGCTTTCTTT. The gene calls are TRBV5-1 and TRBJ1-1; a weak D match, TRBD1 (5 bases). Germline assignment: CDR1 SGHRS and CDR2 YFSETQ. The CDR3 extends over 14 amino acids. The V end lost 4 bases, the J end lost 3 bases, and 13 bases lay between the germline ends.

V gene TRBV5-1 combines with J gene TRBJ2-5; 7 bases agree with TRBD2. TRBJ2-7 explains the end of the DNA better; the J call may be wrong. Germline lookup yields CDR1 SGHRS and CDR2 YFSETQ. This CDR3 has 14 residues. CDR3 in amino acids: CASSGTIPSYEQYF. CDR3 DNA: TGCGCCAGCAGCGGGACTATCCCCAGCTACGAGCAGTACTTC.

This clone appeared once. The V call is TRBV11-2, the J call TRBJ1-2; D remains ambiguous. CDR1 SGHAT and CDR2 FQNNGV come from the germline V gene. The CDR3 sequence is 15 residues long. Trimming left V 5 bases short and J 4 bases short, with 17 bases between. CDR3 residues: CASSPLRGPVYGYTF. The CDR3 nucleotides read TGTGCCAGCAGCCCCCTCCGCGGCCCCGTCTATGGCTACACCTTC. Combining the CDR3 with reference TRBV11-2 and TRBJ1-2 gives the whole variable domain EAGVAQSPRYKIIEKRQSVAFWCNPISGHATLYWYQQILGQGPKLLIQFQNNGVVDDSQLPKDRFSAERLKGVDSTLKIQPAKLEDSAVYLCASSPLRGPVYGYTFGSGTRLTVV.

This clone was picked up one time. This sequence joins TRBV18 and TRBJ1-3, with D perhaps matching TRBD1 (5 bases). Germline V gene data show CDR1 as KGHSH and CDR2 as LQKENI. This CDR3 is 14 amino acids long. Trimming cost V 3 bases and J 3 bases, with 9 bases left between them. CDR3 residues: CASSPGTGGNTIYF. The CDR3 nucleotides read TGTGCCAGCTCACCTGGGACTGGTGGAAACACCATATATTTT.

The chain combines TRBV28 with TRBJ2-7; possible D gene TRBD2, 5 bases. Germline lookup yields CDR1 MDHEN and CDR2 SYDVKM. The CDR3 loop spans 12 amino acids. The V end lost 10 bases, the J end lost 6 bases, and 16 bases lay between the germline ends. The CDR3 DNA follows: TGTGCCACCGAGTCGGGGTCGGGCGAGCAGTACTTC. It specifies CATESGSGEQYF.

The CDR3 region has the DNA TGTGCCAGTAGCTATTGGACAGGGACTGACAGCGGCTACACCTTC. It specifies CASSYWTGTDSGYTF. V gene TRBV19 combines with J gene TRBJ1-2; 8 bases agree with TRBD1. The germline CDR1 and CDR2 sequences are LNHDA and SQIVND (reference sequence). This CDR3 contains 15 residues. J lost 8 bases, V lost 6 bases, and 14 bases had no gene match.

V gene TRBV5-1 combines with J gene TRBJ2-5, with 7 bases matching TRBD1. The better agreement between TRBJ2-7 and the DNA end casts doubt on the J call. Germline V gene data show CDR1 as SGHRS and CDR2 as YFSETQ. The CDR3 extends over 13 amino acids. CDR3 protein: CASRGTERYEQYF. As DNA, the CDR3 is TGCGCCAGCAGAGGGACAGAACGTTACGAGCAGTACTTC.

This clone was recorded a few times. The rearrangement links TRBV5-1 to TRBJ2-7; 7 positions match TRBD1. This CDR3 has 15 amino acids. The germline gives CDR1 SGHRS, CDR2 YFSETQ. Unmatched junction bases numbered 8, after V lost 0 bases and J lost 5 bases. The CDR3 sequence is CASSLAAGQAHEQYF. CDR3 in DNA: TGCGCCAGCAGCTTGGCCGCCGGACAGGCTCACGAGCAGTACTTC.

This clone was recorded a few times. The rearrangement joins TRBV5-4 to TRBJ1-3; 9 positions agree with TRBD1. V lost 6 bases and J lost 4; bases outside the gene matches: 20. CDR3 length: 19 residues. In germline, CDR1 is SGHNT, CDR2 YYREEE (reference sequence). The DNA for the CDR3 is TGTGCCAGCACCACCCTAGGGACAGGGAGTTTGGTGAGAGGAAACACCATATATTTT. Translating it yields CASTTLGTGSLVRGNTIYF.

The CDR3 sequence is CSVDGLAGENSDTQYF. CDR3 in DNA: TGCAGCGTTGACGGGCTAGCGGGAGAGAATTCAGATACGCAGTATTTT. The rearrangement joins TRBV29-1 to TRBJ2-3, with 10 bases matching TRBD2. Germline V gene data show CDR1 as SQVTM and CDR2 as ANQGSEA. J was trimmed by 4 bases and V by 3 bases; bases with no gene match: 10. The CDR3 covers 16 residues.

V usage is TRBV18 and J usage is TRBJ2-3, with 7 nucleotides matching TRBD1. Germline assignment: CDR1 KGHSH and CDR2 LQKENI. The CDR3 spans 16 residues. V dropped 3 bases and J dropped 2; count of bases not matched to a gene: 8. CDR3 residues: CASSPKTGIFTDTQYF. CDR3 bases: TGTGCCAGCTCACCTAAGACAGGGATCTTCACAGATACGCAGTATTTT.

This sequence joins TRBV28 and TRBJ2-1; D not resolved. Trimming took off 2 bases at V and 0 bases at J, with 5 bases between the two ends. Germline loops: CDR1 MDHEN, CDR2 SYDVKM. The CDR3 covers 14 residues. Here the CDR3 reads CASSLTGSYNEQFF. CDR3 DNA sequence: TGTGCCAGCAGTTTAACGGGCTCCTACAATGAGCAGTTCTTC.

V is TRBV13 and J is TRBJ2-7; 7 nucleotides agree with TRBD1. J lost 0 bases, V lost 7 bases, and 9 bases had no gene match. The CDR3 length is 15 residues. The V gene's germline CDR1 is PRHDT and CDR2 FYEKMQ (reference sequence). CDR3 loop: CASTFRQGRSYEQYF. CDR3 nucleotide sequence: TGTGCCAGCACCTTCCGACAGGGCCGCTCCTACGAGCAGTACTTC.

This chain joins TRBV10-3 and TRBJ2-1; 9 bases fit TRBD2. The CDR3 spans 16 residues. The trim removed 3 bases at V and 4 bases at J, leaving 7 bases unmatched. The germline V gene has CDR1 ENHRY and CDR2 SYGVKD. CDR3 loop: CAISDPVAGVYNEQFF. The DNA of the CDR3 is TGTGCCATCAGTGATCCAGTAGCGGGAGTGTACAATGAGCAGTTCTTC.